These 21 T cell receptor beta chains were all obtained from the same sample, sequenced in a study of identifying expanded T cells in peripheral blood. Assay: immunoSEQ multiplex PCR; the TCRdb copy retains only in-frame clones and omits some. The table has around 130,000 clones, approximately 86% seen once; the top ten hold more than 7%. Input material: blood. The receptors shown here come from a person aged 18 to 70 in good health.

V gene TRBV5-1 combines with J gene TRBJ2-1; no reliable D call. V lost 0 bases and J lost 8, with 9 bases in between. CDR1 and CDR2 from the germline V gene are SGHRS and YFSETQ. The CDR3 runs to 13 residues. The CDR3 sequence is CASSLATVDEQFF. CDR3 coding DNA: TGCGCCAGCAGCTTGGCGACTGTCGATGAGCAGTTCTTC.

The gene calls are TRBV7-8 and TRBJ1-4; D remains ambiguous. CDR1 and CDR2 (germline): SGHVS, FQNEAQ. The CDR3 contains 13 residues. Between the trimmed V and J ends, which lost 10 bases and 1 base, there was a span of 10 bases. CDR3 sequence (DNA): TGTGCCATCCTAGACCTAACTAATGAAAAACTGTTTTTT. It translates to CAILDLTNEKLFF.

This chain uses TRBV19 with TRBJ2-1; 9 bases are shared with TRBD1. This CDR3 has 13 residues. From germline, CDR1 is LNHDA and CDR2 SQIVND (reference sequence). Trimming cost V 6 bases and J 7 bases; bases outside gene matches: 4. Written as DNA, the CDR3 is TGTGCCAGTAGAGGACAGGGGCGGAATGAGCAGTTCTTC. Translation gives CASRGQGRNEQFF.

The genes are TRBV10-1 and TRBJ2-7; D may be TRBD2 (6 bases). This CDR3 comprises 15 residues. The V gene lost 0 bases and the J gene lost 2 bases, with 11 bases spanning the gap. Germline V gene data show CDR1 as WNHNN and CDR2 as SYGVQD (reference sequence). CDR3 sequence: CASSESIGTPYEQYF. In DNA, the CDR3 is TGCGCCAGCAGTGAGTCGATCGGGACTCCCTACGAGCAGTACTTC.

The chain joins TRBV5-5 to TRBJ2-7; either TRBD1 or TRBD2 may supply D (6 bases each). Trimming left V 0 bases short and J 7 bases short, with 14 bases between. CDR3 length equals 14 residues. Germline loops: CDR1 SGHKS, CDR2 YYEKEE (reference sequence). This chain's CDR3 is CASSLDGGRVEQYF. The CDR3 bases are TGTGCCAGCAGCTTGGACGGGGGCAGGGTAGAGCAGTACTTC.

V and J are TRBV29-1 and TRBJ2-3, with 7 bases fitting TRBD2. This CDR3 is 13 amino acids long. V lost 3 bases and J lost 1; bases outside the gene matches: 1. The germline CDR1 and CDR2 sequences are SQVTM and ANQGSEA. The CDR3: CSVDTSGTDTQYF. The CDR3 coding sequence is TGCAGCGTTGACACTAGCGGCACAGATACGCAGTATTTT.

This rearrangement joins TRBV18 to TRBJ1-5; D uncertain. Germline lookup yields CDR1 KGHSH and CDR2 LQKENI. Trimming left V 4 bases short and J 4 bases short, with 8 bases between. The length of the CDR3 is 13 residues. CDR3 DNA: TGTGCCAGCTCACGGGGAGAGAATCAGCCCCAGCATTTT. Translation gives CASSRGENQPQHF.

The chain has TRBV21-1 and TRBJ2-7; the table's D call, TRBD1, was not checked against the DNA. TRBV21-1 is a pseudogene. This CDR3 is 12 amino acids long. CDR3 sequence (DNA): TGTGCCAGCGTCGGACAGGTCAACGAGCAGTACTTC. Its translation is CASVGQVNEQYF.

The chain carries TRBV10-3 and TRBJ2-3; D perhaps matches TRBD2 (6 bases). The CDR3 spans 15 residues. V shed 3 bases and J shed 4 bases, with 14 bases lying between them. Germline V gives CDR1 ENHRY, CDR2 SYGVKD. DNA of the CDR3: TGTGCCATCAGTGAATTTGGGACTCCCGCAGATACGCAGTATTTT. Translating gives CAISEFGTPADTQYF.

There are a few counts of this clone. The genes are TRBV25-1 and TRBJ2-1; 7 bases map to TRBD1. With V trimmed by 6 bases and J by 4 bases, 12 bases remained unmatched. The CDR3 covers 16 residues. CDR1 is MGHDK, CDR2 SYGVNS, per germline. The CDR3 loop is CASRDSSGQNYNEQFF. CDR3 sequence (DNA): TGTGCCAGCAGGGACAGTTCGGGACAGAATTACAATGAGCAGTTCTTC.

To note about this clone: Other DNA sequences from this sample encode an identical CDR3 as well. The CDR3 sequence: CASSPGLAGPYQETQYF. The CDR3 DNA sequence: TGCGCCAGCAGCCCGGGACTAGCGGGGCCGTACCAAGAGACCCAGTACTTC. The V and J genes are TRBV5-1 and TRBJ2-5, with TRBD2 matching over 13 bases. The V and J ends lost 4 bases and 0 bases, in that order; junction bases with no gene match: 6. Germline loops: CDR1 SGHRS, CDR2 YFSETQ. This CDR3 has 17 amino acids. Filled out from reference TRBV5-1 and TRBJ2-5, the complete variable domain reads KAGVTQTPRYLIKTRGQQVTLSCSPISGHRSVSWYQQTPGQGLQFLFEYFSETQRNKGNFPGRFSGRQFSNSRSEMNVSTLELGDSALYLCASSPGLAGPYQETQYFGPGTRLLVL.

This chain uses TRBV18 with TRBJ2-5; the D gene is possibly TRBD1 (6 bases). Germline V CDR1 and CDR2: KGHSH, LQKENI. V was shortened by 0 bases and J by 0 bases, with 8 bases between the two germline ends. The CDR3 totals 15 residues. The CDR3 sequence is CASSPPGGYQETQYF. The CDR3 region has the DNA TGTGCCAGCTCACCACCTGGGGGCTACCAAGAGACCCAGTACTTC.

The chain joins TRBV7-9 to TRBJ1-5; tentative D call: TRBD1 (6 bases). CDR3 length: 14 amino acids. Germline loops: CDR1 SEHNR, CDR2 FQNEAQ (reference sequence). V lost 4 bases to trimming and J lost 4 bases, with 11 bases between them. DNA for the CDR3: TGTGCCAGCAGCTCCCCGGGACAAAATCAGCCCCAGCATTTT. This translates into CASSSPGQNQPQHF.

Concerning this clone itself: The junction differs from germline at one of its ends, possibly a read error. V and J are TRBV4-1 and TRBJ2-1; 8 bases are shared with TRBD2. The germline V gene encodes CDR1 MGHRA and CDR2 YSYEKL. The CDR3 has 16 residues. The CDR3 region has the DNA TGCGCCAGCAGCAAAGAGGTCGGGAGGGCCGTGGGTGAGCAGTTCTTC. Translated, it gives CASSKEVGRAVGEQFF.

CDR3 residues: CASSRRQVPGNTIYF. In DNA form, the CDR3 reads TGTGCCAGCAGCCGAAGACAGGTCCCAGGAAACACCATATATTTT. V is TRBV5-6 and J is TRBJ1-3; D may be TRBD1 (6 bases). This CDR3 has 15 amino acids. CDR1 and CDR2 from the germline V gene are SGHDT and YYEEEE. V was trimmed by 4 bases and J by 4 bases, leaving 15 bases between them.

The chain combines TRBV5-1 with TRBJ1-1; D is unresolved. V lost 4 bases to trimming and J lost 0 bases, with 10 bases between them. CDR3 length: 14 residues. CDR1 and CDR2 from the germline V gene are SGHRS and YFSETQ. The DNA of the CDR3 is TGCGCCAGCAGCGGGAGGACGGTGAACACTGAAGCTTTCTTT. Translated, it gives CASSGRTVNTEAFF.

The rearrangement links TRBV6-5 to TRBJ2-2, with D unresolved. This CDR3 has 11 residues. Trimming removed 10 bases at V and 9 bases at J, with 12 bases between. Germline V lookup: CDR1 MNHEY, CDR2 SVGAGI. The CDR3 is CATRLARELFF. As DNA, the CDR3 is TGTGCCACTCGCCTCGCGAGGGAGCTGTTTTTT.

The rearrangement joins TRBV25-1 to TRBJ2-7, with D hard to call. Germline V lookup: CDR1 MGHDK, CDR2 SYGVNS. The CDR3 has 12 residues. V was shortened by 4 bases and J by 2 bases, with 6 bases between the two germline ends. The CDR3 region has the DNA TGTGCCAGCAGTGGGAATCCCTACGAGCAGTACTTC. Translation: CASSGNPYEQYF.

The V call is TRBV5-6, the J call TRBJ1-5, with 8 bases lining up with TRBD1. V shed 2 bases, J shed 5 bases, and the junction held 6 bases outside the gene matches. The germline gives CDR1 SGHDT, CDR2 YYEEEE. CDR3 length: 15 residues. The CDR3 loop is CASSFSGTGDQPQHF. DNA of the CDR3: TGTGCCAGCAGCTTCTCCGGGACAGGTGATCAGCCCCAGCATTTT.

The rearrangement uses TRBV5-6 and TRBJ1-4, with 8 bases aligning to TRBD1. The CDR3 loop spans 13 amino acids. Germline values: CDR1 SGHDT, CDR2 YYEEEE. Trimming cost V 4 bases and J 9 bases; bases outside gene matches: 5. The CDR3 coding sequence is TGTGCCAGCAGCCTACGACAGGGGCAAAAACTGTTTTTT. Translating it yields CASSLRQGQKLFF.

V is TRBV12-2 and J is TRBJ2-1; no DNA check was done on the table's D call, TRBD2. TRBV12-2 is a known pseudogene. The CDR3 contains 18 residues. CDR3 in amino acids: CASRPNPSGTSPLGEQFF. DNA of the CDR3: TGTGCAAGTCGCCCAAACCCCTCCGGGACTAGCCCTCTGGGTGAGCAGTTCTTC.